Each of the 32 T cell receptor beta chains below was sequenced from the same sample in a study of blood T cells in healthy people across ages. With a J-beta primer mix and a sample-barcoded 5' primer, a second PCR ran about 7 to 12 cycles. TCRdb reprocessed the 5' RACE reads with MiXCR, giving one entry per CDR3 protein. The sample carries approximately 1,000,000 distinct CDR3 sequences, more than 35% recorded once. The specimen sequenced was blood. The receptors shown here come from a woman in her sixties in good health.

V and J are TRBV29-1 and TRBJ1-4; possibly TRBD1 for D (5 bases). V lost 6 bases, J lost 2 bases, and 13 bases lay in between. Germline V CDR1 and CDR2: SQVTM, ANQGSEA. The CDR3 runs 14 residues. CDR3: CSVRPGRTNEKLFF. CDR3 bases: TGCAGCGTCCGACCAGGGAGGACTAATGAAAAACTGTTTTTT.

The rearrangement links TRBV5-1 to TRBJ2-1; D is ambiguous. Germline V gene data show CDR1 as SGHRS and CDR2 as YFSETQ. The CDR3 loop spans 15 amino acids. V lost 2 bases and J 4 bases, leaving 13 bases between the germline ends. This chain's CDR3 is CASSLGGELYNEQFF. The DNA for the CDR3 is TGCGCCAGCAGCTTAGGCGGAGAACTTTACAATGAGCAGTTCTTC.

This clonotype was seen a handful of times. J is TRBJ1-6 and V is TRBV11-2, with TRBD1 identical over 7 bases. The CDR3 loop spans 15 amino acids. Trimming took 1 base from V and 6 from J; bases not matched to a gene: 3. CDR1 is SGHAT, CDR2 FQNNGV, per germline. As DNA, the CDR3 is TGTGCCAGCAGCTTAGGGGGACAGATTAATTCACCCCTCCACTTT. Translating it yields CASSLGGQINSPLHF.

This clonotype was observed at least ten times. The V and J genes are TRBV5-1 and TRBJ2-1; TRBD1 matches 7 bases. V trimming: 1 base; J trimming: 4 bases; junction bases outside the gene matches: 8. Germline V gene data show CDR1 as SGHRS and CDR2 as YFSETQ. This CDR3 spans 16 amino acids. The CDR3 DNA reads TGCGCCAGCAGCTTGTCGACAGGGAGCTTTTACAATGAGCAGTTCTTC. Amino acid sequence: CASSLSTGSFYNEQFF.

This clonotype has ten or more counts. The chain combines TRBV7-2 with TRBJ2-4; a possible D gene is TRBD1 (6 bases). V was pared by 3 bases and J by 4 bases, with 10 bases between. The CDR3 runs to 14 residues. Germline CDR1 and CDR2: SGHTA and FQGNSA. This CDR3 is CASSFTGRKNIQYF. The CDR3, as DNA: TGTGCCAGCAGCTTTACAGGGAGAAAAAACATTCAGTACTTC.

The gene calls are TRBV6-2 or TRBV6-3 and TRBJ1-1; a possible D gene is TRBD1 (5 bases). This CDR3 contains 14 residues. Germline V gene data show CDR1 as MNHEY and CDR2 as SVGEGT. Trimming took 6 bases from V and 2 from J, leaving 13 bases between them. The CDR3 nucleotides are TGTGCCAGCAGGGAGACAGAAGACAACACTGAAGCTTTCTTT. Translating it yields CASRETEDNTEAFF.

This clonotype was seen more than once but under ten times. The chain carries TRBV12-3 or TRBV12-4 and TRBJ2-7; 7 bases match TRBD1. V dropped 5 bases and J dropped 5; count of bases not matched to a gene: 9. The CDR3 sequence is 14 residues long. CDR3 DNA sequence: TGTGCCAGCAGTGCCCTGACAGGGTTGCACGAGCAGTACTTC. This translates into CASSALTGLHEQYF.

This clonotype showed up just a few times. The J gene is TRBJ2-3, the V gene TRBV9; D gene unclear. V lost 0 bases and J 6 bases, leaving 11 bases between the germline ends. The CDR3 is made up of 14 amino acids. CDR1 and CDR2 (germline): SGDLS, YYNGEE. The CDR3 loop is CASSVGSAWDTQYF. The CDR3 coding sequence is TGTGCCAGCAGCGTAGGTTCCGCCTGGGATACGCAGTATTTT.

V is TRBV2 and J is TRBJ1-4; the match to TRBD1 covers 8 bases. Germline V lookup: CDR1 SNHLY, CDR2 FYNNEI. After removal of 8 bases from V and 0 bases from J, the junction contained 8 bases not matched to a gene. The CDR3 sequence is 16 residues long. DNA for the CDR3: TGTGCCAGCCTACCAGGACAGGGCGCAACTAATGAAAAACTGTTTTTT. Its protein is CASLPGQGATNEKLFF.

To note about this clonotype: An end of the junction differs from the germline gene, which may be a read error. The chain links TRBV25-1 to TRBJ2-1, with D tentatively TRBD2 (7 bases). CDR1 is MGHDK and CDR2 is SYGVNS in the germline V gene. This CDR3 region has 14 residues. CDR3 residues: CASKGGGEINKQFF. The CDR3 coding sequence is TGTGCCAGCAAGGGAGGGGGAGAGATCAATAAGCAGTTCTTC.

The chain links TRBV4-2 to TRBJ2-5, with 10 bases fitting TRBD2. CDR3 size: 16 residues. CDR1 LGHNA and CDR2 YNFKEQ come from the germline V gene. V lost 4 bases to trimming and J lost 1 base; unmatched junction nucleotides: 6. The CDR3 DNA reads TGTGCCAGCAGCCTAGAGACTAGCGGGTTCCAAGAGACCCAGTACTTC. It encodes CASSLETSGFQETQYF.

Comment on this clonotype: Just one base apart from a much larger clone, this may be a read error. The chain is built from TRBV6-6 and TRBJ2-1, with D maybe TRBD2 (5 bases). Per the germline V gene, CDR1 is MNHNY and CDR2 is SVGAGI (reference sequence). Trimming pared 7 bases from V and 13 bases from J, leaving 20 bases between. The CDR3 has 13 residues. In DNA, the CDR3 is TGTGCCAGCACCACCGACGGGGAAGAGACCCAGTTCTTC. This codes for CASTTDGEETQFF.

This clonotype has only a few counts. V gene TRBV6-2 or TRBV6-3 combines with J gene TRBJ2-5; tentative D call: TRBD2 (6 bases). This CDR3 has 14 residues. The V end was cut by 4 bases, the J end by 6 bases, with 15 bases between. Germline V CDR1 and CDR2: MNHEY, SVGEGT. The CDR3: CASSSPLARKTQYF. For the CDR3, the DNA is TGTGCCAGCAGTTCACCTCTAGCGCGGAAGACCCAGTACTTC.

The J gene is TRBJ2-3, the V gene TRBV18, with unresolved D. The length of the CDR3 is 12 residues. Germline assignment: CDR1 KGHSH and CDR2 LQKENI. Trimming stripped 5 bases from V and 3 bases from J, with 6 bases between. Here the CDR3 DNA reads TGTGCCAGCTCAACCATTACAGATACGCAGTATTTT. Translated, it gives CASSTITDTQYF.

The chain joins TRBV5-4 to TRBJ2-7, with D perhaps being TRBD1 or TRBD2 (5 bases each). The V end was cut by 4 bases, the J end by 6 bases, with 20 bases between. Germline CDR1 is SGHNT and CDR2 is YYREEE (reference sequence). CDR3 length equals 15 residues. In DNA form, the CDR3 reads TGTGCCAGCAGCCTGACCGGGACGGGGATCGGCGAGCAGTACTTC. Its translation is CASSLTGTGIGEQYF.

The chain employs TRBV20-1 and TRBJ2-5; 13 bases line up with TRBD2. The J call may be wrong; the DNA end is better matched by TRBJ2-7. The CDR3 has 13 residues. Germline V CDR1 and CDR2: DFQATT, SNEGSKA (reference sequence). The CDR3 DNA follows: TGCAGTCAACAGGGACTAGCGGGGAACGAGCAGTACTTC. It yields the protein CSQQGLAGNEQYF.

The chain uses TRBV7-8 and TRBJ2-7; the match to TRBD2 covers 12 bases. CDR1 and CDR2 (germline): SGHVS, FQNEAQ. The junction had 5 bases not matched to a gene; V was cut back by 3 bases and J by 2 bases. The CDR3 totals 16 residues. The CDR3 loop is CASSFVLAGGPYEQYF. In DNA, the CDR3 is TGTGCCAGCAGCTTTGTCCTAGCGGGAGGGCCCTACGAGCAGTACTTC.

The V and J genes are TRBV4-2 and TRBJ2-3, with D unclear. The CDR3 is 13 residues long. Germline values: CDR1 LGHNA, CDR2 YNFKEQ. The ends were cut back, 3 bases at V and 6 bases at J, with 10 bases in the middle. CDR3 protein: CASSQTPQDTQYF. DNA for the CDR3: TGTGCCAGCAGCCAGACCCCACAGGATACGCAGTATTTT.

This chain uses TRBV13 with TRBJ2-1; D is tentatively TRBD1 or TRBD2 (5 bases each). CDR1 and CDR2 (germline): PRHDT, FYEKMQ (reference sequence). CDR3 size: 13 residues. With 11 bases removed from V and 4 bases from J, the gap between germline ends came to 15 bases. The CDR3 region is CAQARGAYNEQFF. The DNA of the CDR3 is TGTGCCCAGGCGAGGGGCGCATACAATGAGCAGTTCTTC.

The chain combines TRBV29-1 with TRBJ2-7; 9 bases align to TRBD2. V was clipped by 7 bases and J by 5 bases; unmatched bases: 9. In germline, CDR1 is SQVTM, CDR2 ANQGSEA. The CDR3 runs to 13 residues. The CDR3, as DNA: TGCAGCGGTGTAGCGGGAGACCGAAACGAGCAGTACTTC. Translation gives CSGVAGDRNEQYF.

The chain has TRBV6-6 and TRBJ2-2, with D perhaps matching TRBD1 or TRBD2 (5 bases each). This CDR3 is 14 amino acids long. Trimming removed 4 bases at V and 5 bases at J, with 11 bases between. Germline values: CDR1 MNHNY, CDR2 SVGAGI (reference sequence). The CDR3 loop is CASSFGDRTGELFF. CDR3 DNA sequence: TGTGCCAGCAGTTTCGGGGACCGTACCGGGGAGCTGTTTTTT.

The CDR3 DNA follows: TGCAGTGCTAGAGATCTAGGCAGGGGAGAGGGCGGGGAGCTGTTTTTT. It specifies CSARDLGRGEGGELFF. This sequence joins TRBV20-1 and TRBJ2-2; D is perhaps TRBD1 (6 bases). CDR1 DFQATT and CDR2 SNEGSKA come from the germline V gene (reference sequence). V gave up 0 bases and J gave up 7 bases, with 18 bases separating them. The CDR3 contains 16 residues.

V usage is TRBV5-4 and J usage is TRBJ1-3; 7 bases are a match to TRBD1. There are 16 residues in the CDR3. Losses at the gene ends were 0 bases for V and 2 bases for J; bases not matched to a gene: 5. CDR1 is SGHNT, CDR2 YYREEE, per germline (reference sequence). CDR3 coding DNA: TGTGCCAGCAGCTTGGACCCAGGGGGGGCTGGAAACACCATATATTTT. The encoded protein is CASSLDPGGAGNTIYF.

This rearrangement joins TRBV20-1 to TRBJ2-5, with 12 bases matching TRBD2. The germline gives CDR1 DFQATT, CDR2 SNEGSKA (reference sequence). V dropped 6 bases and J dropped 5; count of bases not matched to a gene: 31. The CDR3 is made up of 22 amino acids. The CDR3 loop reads CSASKQREGLAGLESLLETQYF. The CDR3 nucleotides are TGCAGTGCCTCAAAACAGAGGGAAGGACTAGCGGGGCTAGAGAGTCTTTTGGAGACCCAGTACTTC.

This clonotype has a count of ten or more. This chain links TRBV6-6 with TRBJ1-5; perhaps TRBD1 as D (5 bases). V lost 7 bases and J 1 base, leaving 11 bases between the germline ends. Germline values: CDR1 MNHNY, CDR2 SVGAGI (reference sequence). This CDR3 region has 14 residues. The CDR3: CASNDRGSNQPQHF. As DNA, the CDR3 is TGTGCCAGCAATGATCGGGGGAGCAATCAGCCCCAGCATTTT.

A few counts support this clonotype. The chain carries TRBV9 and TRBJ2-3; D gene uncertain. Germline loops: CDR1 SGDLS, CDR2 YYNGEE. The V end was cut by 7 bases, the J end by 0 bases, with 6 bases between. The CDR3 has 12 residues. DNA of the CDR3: TGTGCCAGCGAGGCGAGCACAGATACGCAGTATTTT. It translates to CASEASTDTQYF.

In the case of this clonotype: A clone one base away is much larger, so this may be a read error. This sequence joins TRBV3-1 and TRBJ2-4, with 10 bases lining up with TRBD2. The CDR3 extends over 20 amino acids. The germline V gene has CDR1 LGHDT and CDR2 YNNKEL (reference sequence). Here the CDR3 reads CASSQVTAGGPGGTKNIRYF. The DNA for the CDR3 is TGTGCCAGCAGCCAAGTTACAGCGGGAGGGCCAGGGGGGACCAAAAACATTCGGTACTTC. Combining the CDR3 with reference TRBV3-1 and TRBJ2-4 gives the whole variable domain DTAVSQTPKYLVTQMGNDKSIKCEQNLGHDTMYWYKQDSKKFLKIMFSYNNKELIINETVPNRFSPKSPDKAHLNLHINSLELGDSAVYFCASSQVTAGGPGGTKNIRYFGAGTRLSVL.

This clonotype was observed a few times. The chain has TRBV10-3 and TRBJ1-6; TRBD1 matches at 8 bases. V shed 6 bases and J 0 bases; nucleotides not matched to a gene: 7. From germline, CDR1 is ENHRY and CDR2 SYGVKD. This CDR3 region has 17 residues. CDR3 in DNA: TGTGCCATCAGCGCGGGACAGGCAGTCTCCTATAATTCACCCCTCCACTTT. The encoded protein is CAISAGQAVSYNSPLHF.

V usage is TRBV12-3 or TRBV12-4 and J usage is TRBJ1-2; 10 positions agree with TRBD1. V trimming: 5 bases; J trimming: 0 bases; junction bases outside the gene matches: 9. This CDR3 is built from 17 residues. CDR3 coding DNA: TGTGCCAGCAGTGGGGGACAGGGGCGCAACTCTAACTATGGCTACACCTTC. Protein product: CASSGGQGRNSNYGYTF.

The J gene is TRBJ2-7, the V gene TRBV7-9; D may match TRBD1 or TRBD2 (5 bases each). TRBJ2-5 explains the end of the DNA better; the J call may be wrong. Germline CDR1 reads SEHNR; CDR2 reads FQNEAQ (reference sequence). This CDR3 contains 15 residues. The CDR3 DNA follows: TGTGCCAGCAGCCTGTTAACCGGGGCCGGGGAGACCCAGTACTTC. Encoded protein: CASSLLTGAGETQYF.

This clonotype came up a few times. CDR3 protein: CASSLVQGAETQYF. CDR3 DNA: TGTGCCAGCAGCTTAGTACAGGGGGCGGAGACCCAGTACTTC. The rearrangement links TRBV7-2 to TRBJ2-5; 9 bases are shared with TRBD1. V lost 1 base, J lost 5 bases, and 2 bases stayed unmatched. The CDR3 loop spans 14 amino acids. Germline CDR1 reads SGHTA; CDR2 reads FQGNSA. Looking up the rest from reference TRBV7-2 and TRBJ2-5 gives the full variable domain: GAGVSQSPSNKVTEKGKDVELRCDPISGHTALYWYRQSLGQGLEFLIYFQGNSAPDKSGLPSDRFSAERTGGSVSTLTIQRTQQEDSAVYLCASSLVQGAETQYFGPGTRLLVL.

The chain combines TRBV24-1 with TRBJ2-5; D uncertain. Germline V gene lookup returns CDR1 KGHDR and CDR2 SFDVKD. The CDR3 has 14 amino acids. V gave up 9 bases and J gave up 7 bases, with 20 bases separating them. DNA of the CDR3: TGTGCCACCGAACCTTCCGTGGATCTCGGGACCCAGTACTTC. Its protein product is CATEPSVDLGTQYF.